One sample yielded the 3 T cell receptor beta chains listed below, sequenced in a study of T cell changes during pregnancy in multiple sclerosis. Profiled with immunoSEQ multiplex PCR; TCRdb holds only in-frame clones, not every one. Of under 40,000 clones in the sample, around 90% were seen once. This specimen consisted of peripheral blood, obtained in the second trimester of pregnancy. These receptors were obtained from a female donor in good health, enrolled as a control in a pregnancy study.

J is TRBJ1-1 and V is TRBV19; 9 bases fit TRBD1. V trimming: 7 bases; J trimming: 0 bases; junction bases outside the gene matches: 12. The germline gives CDR1 LNHDA, CDR2 SQIVND (reference sequence). The CDR3 runs 17 residues. CDR3: CASKMTIGDRVNTEAFF. Written as DNA, the CDR3 is TGTGCCAGTAAGATGACGATAGGGGACAGGGTGAACACTGAAGCTTTCTTT.

The chain couples TRBV28 to TRBJ1-2; 7 bases map to TRBD1. CDR1 is MDHEN and CDR2 is SYDVKM in the germline V gene. Unmatched junction bases numbered 15, after V lost 6 bases and J lost 5 bases. CDR3 length: 16 residues. CDR3 DNA sequence: TGTGCCAGCAGAGAGAACTCCGACAGGGTGGATTATGGCTACACCTTC. Amino acid sequence: CASRENSDRVDYGYTF.

The J gene is TRBJ2-7, the V gene TRBV7-6, with 7 nucleotides matching TRBD2. Germline V gene lookup returns CDR1 SGHVS and CDR2 FNYEAQ. The CDR3 spans 13 residues. The junction had 4 bases not matched to a gene; V was cut back by 4 bases and J by 4 bases. The CDR3 loop is CASSSPGGYEQYF. CDR3 nucleotide sequence: TGTGCCAGCAGCTCACCGGGGGGTTACGAGCAGTACTTC.